These 11 T cell receptor beta chains were all obtained from the same sample, sequenced in a study of blood T cell repertoires in COVID-19. Method: immunoSEQ multiplex PCR; TCRdb's copy keeps in-frame clones and lacks some. The sample includes about 260,000 clones, around 89% seen only once; the top ten take around 0.8%. The specimen sequenced was PBMCs or T cells enriched from blood (not recorded which). The receptor set was obtained from a man aged 50 or older who had been exposed to COVID-19.

This CDR3 is CATSRDQTGLNTF. The CDR3 DNA follows: TGTGCCACCAGCAGAGACCAGACAGGGTTGAACACCTTC. The chain is built from TRBV15 and TRBJ1-2; TRBD1 matches 7 bases. Germline assignment: CDR1 LNHNV and CDR2 YYDKDF (reference sequence). Trimming cost V 0 bases and J 12 bases; bases outside gene matches: 7. The CDR3 is made up of 13 amino acids.

Remarks on this clone: Within the sample, other DNA sequences also encode this same CDR3. The CDR3 here is CASSIRDRNQPQHF. CDR3 bases: TGTGCCAGTAGTATCAGGGACAGAAATCAGCCCCAGCATTTT. The J gene is TRBJ1-5, the V gene TRBV19; 7 bases align to TRBD1. The CDR3 runs 14 residues. In germline, CDR1 is LNHDA, CDR2 SQIVND (reference sequence). The J segment lost 4 bases and the V segment lost 3 bases, leaving 3 bases of the junction unmatched.

V and J are TRBV7-9 and TRBJ1-1; D unresolved. Germline V CDR1 and CDR2: SEHNR, FQNEAQ (reference sequence). CDR3 size: 14 residues. V was clipped by 4 bases and J by 4 bases, with 13 bases between them. The CDR3 is CASSSPSRGTEAFF. CDR3 DNA sequence: TGTGCCAGCAGCTCCCCCTCCCGGGGCACTGAAGCTTTCTTT.

This clone was seen more than once but under ten times. The chain employs TRBV4-1 and TRBJ1-1; 9 positions agree with TRBD1. Germline lookup yields CDR1 MGHRA and CDR2 YSYEKL. The CDR3 is 16 residues long. V dropped 4 bases and J dropped 4; count of bases not matched to a gene: 10. The chain's CDR3 is CASSLKDRGKGTEAFF. CDR3 nucleotide sequence: TGCGCCAGCAGCCTAAAAGACAGGGGGAAGGGCACTGAAGCTTTCTTT.

This chain connects TRBV19 to TRBJ1-5; 10 nucleotides match TRBD1. CDR3 size: 14 residues. V was pared by 5 bases and J by 4 bases, with 2 bases of the junction left unmatched. Germline CDR1 and CDR2: LNHDA and SQIVND (reference sequence). The CDR3 DNA reads as TGTGCCAGTAGTGGGGGACAGGGGAATCAGCCCCAGCATTTT. It yields the protein CASSGGQGNQPQHF.

This clone was found a few times. J is TRBJ1-3 and V is TRBV18; 7 bases match TRBD1. V lost 3 bases to trimming and J lost 7 bases; unmatched junction nucleotides: 6. CDR1 KGHSH and CDR2 LQKENI come from the germline V gene. The CDR3 is 14 residues long. The CDR3 spells CASSPMDRWNTIYF. The DNA of the CDR3 is TGTGCCAGCTCACCTATGGACAGGTGGAACACCATATATTTT.

CDR3 DNA sequence: TGTGCCAGTTCCAGGGTCGGACAGGGCTACGAGCAGTACTTC. It yields the protein CASSRVGQGYEQYF. The rearrangement joins TRBV19 to TRBJ2-7; 8 nucleotides align to TRBD1. The CDR3 has 14 amino acids. The germline V gene encodes CDR1 LNHDA and CDR2 SQIVND (reference sequence). Germline trimming cut 8 bases from V and 3 bases from J; bases unmatched to any gene: 9.

This chain joins TRBV19 and TRBJ1-2; TRBD1 agrees at 10 bases. With 5 bases clipped from V and 4 bases from J, the junction kept 10 bases outside the gene matches. Per germline, CDR1 LNHDA and CDR2 SQIVND (reference sequence). The CDR3 runs to 16 residues. CDR3 nucleotide sequence: TGTGCCAGTAGTCGCGGACAGGGGGTTTCTATCTATGGCTACACCTTC. Protein product: CASSRGQGVSIYGYTF.

V and J are TRBV7-8 and TRBJ1-2; 8 nucleotides align to TRBD1. CDR1 is SGHVS and CDR2 is FQNEAQ in the germline V gene. V shed 4 bases, J shed 4 bases, and the junction held 2 bases outside the gene matches. CDR3 length: 13 residues. The CDR3 protein is CASSWDRSYGYTF. CDR3 DNA sequence: TGTGCCAGCAGCTGGGACAGGTCCTATGGCTACACCTTC.

The chain joins TRBV5-1 to TRBJ1-1, with 12 bases matching TRBD1. The CDR3 contains 15 residues. The V gene's germline CDR1 is SGHRS and CDR2 YFSETQ. V lost 4 bases and J lost 6; bases outside the gene matches: 7. CDR3 sequence (DNA): TGCGCCAGCAGCGCAAAGGGACAGGGGGCCTCTGAAGCTTTCTTT. Amino acid sequence: CASSAKGQGASEAFF.

This clone showed up just a few times. The rearrangement links TRBV19 to TRBJ2-5; TRBD1 matches 7 bases. V shed 5 bases and J 5 bases; nucleotides not matched to a gene: 8. CDR1 and CDR2 from the germline V gene are LNHDA and SQIVND (reference sequence). This CDR3 region has 14 residues. CDR3 amino acids: CASSAQGKWETQYF. For the CDR3, the DNA is TGTGCCAGTAGTGCACAGGGGAAATGGGAGACCCAGTACTTC.